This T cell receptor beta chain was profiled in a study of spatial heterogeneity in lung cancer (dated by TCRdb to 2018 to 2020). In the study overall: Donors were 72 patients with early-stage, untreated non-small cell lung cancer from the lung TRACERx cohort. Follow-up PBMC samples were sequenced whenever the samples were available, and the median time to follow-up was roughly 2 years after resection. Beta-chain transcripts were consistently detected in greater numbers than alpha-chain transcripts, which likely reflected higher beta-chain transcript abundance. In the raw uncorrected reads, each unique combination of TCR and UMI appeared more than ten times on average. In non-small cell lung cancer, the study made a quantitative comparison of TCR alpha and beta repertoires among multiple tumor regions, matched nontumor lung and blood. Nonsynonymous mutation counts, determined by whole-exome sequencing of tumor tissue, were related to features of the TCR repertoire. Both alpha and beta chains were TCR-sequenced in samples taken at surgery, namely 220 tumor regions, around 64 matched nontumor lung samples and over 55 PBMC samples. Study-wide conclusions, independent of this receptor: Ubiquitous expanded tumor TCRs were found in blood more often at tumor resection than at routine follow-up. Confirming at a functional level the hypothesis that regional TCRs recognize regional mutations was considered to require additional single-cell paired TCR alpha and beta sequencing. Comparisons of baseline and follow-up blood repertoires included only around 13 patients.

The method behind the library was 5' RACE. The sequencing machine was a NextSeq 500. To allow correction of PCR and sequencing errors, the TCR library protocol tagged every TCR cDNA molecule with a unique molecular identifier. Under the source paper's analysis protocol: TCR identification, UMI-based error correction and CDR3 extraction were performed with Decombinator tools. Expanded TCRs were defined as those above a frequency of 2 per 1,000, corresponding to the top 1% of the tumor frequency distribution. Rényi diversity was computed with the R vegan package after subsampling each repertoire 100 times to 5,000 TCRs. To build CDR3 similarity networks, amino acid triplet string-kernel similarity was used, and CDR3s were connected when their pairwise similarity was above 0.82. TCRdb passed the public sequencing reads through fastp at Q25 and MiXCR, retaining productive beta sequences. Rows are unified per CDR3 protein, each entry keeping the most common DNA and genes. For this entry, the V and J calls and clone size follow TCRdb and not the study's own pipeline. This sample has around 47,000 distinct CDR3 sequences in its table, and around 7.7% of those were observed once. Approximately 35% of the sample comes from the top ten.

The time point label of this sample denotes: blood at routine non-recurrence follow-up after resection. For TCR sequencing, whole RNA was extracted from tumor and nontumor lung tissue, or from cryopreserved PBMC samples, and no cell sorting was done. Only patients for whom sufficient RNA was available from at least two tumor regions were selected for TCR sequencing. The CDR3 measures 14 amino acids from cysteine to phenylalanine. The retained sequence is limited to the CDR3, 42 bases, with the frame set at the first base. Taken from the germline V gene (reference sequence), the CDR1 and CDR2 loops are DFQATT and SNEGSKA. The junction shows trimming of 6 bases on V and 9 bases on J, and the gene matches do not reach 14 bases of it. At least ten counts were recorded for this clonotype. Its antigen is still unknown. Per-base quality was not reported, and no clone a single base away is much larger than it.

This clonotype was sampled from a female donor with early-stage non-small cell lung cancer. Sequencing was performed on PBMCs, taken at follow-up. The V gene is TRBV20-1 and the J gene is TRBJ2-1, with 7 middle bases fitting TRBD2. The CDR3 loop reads CSALRGEGLGEQFF. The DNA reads TGCAGTGCCCTTCGCGGGGAGGGCCTGGGTGAGCAGTTCTTC.